A selection of T cell receptor beta chains follows, all from one sample in a study of cytomegalovirus exposure and HLA in healthy donors. Using immunoSEQ multiplex PCR, the repertoire was profiled, and TCRdb retains in-frame clones only, with some absent. Among 90,000 to 100,000 clones, roughly three quarters were seen once, and the ten largest hold roughly 5%. Sequenced input: PBMCs. The receptors were gathered from a woman aged 40 to 50 in good health and CMV-seronegative. CDR3s include the opening cysteine and the closing phenylalanine or tryptophan. The D gene is left open where the match is weak. Where a row states a size, it is once, few, many or the class of an expanded clone; other rows omit it.

abundance: .; d_gene: .; v_gene: TRBV5-4; j_gene: TRBJ2-7; CDR3nt: TGTGCCAGCAGCTTGGCCGCAGGGAACCTCTACGAGCAGTACTTC; CDR3aa: CASSLAAGNLYEQYF
abundance: .; d_gene: .; v_gene: TRBV2; j_gene: TRBJ2-7; CDR3nt: TGTGCCAGCAGGGTAGCAGGAGGACGGGGACTGTACTTC; CDR3aa: CASRVAGGRGLYF
abundance: .; d_gene: .; v_gene: TRBV4-3; j_gene: TRBJ1-2; CDR3nt: TGCGCCAGCAGCCAACCACCAGGGGCCGCCGGGGACTATGGCTACACCTTC; CDR3aa: CASSQPPGAAGDYGYTF
abundance: few; d_gene: TRBD2; v_gene: TRBV5-1; j_gene: TRBJ2-3; CDR3nt: TGCGCCAGCAGCGGGATCCGGCCTAGCGGGGGGACAGATACGCAGTATTTT; CDR3aa: CASSGIRPSGGTDTQYF
abundance: .; d_gene: TRBD2; v_gene: TRBV11-2; j_gene: TRBJ2-5; CDR3nt: TGTGCCAGCAGCTTGTCGGGGGGGGTAGAGACCCAGTACTTC; CDR3aa: CASSLSGGVETQYF
abundance: .; d_gene: TRBD1; v_gene: TRBV7-9; j_gene: TRBJ2-7; CDR3nt: TGTGCCAGCAGCGCCCGGGACAGGAGCTACGAGCAGTACTTC; CDR3aa: CASSARDRSYEQYF
abundance: .; d_gene: TRBD1; v_gene: TRBV6-5; j_gene: TRBJ1-3; CDR3nt: TGTGCCAGCAGAAGGACAGGGAGGGGAAACACCATATATTTT; CDR3aa: CASRRTGRGNTIYF
abundance: .; d_gene: .; v_gene: TRBV5-1; j_gene: TRBJ2-7; CDR3nt: TGCGCCAGCAGCAACGGGGTAGAGCAGTACTTC; CDR3aa: CASSNGVEQYF
abundance: .; d_gene: .; v_gene: TRBV2; j_gene: TRBJ2-2; CDR3nt: TGTGCCAGCAGGGTACAGGGAGCGAACACCGGGGAGCTGTTTTTT; CDR3aa: CASRVQGANTGELFF
abundance: once; d_gene: .; v_gene: TRBV2; j_gene: TRBJ2-5; CDR3nt: TGTGCCAGCAGTGTACCCAGGAGCGGAGAGACCCAGTACTTC; CDR3aa: CASSVPRSGETQYF
abundance: few; d_gene: .; v_gene: TRBV27; j_gene: TRBJ2-3; CDR3nt: TGTGCCAGCAGTCCAGACAGGAGCACAGATACGCAGTATTTT; CDR3aa: CASSPDRSTDTQYF